The T cell receptor beta chain described here comes from a study of T cells in Graves' hyperthyroidism and ophthalmopathy. The study, taken as a whole, reports: Within blood appeared most thyroid clonotypes that had expanded above 0.001.

The authors deemed Graves' hyperthyroidism stable absent ophthalmopathy progression within 18 months. Hyperthyroidism, newly diagnosed and lasting under 2 months, affected patients aged 18 to 65. Around 10 ml of fresh peripheral blood supplied the PBMCs. Per the germline V gene, CDR1 is DFQATT and CDR2 is SNEGSKA (reference sequence). This CDR3 has 16 amino acids. Authors of the study amplified TCR beta CDR3 regions from RNA transcripts. The HTBI primer set was used in a first-round RT-PCR of the TCR CDR3. TCRdb re-derived calls from the multiplex PCR reads in MiXCR, one entry per CDR3 protein. The table lists about 680,000 distinct CDR3 sequences, 30% to 40% of them singletons, with about a third in the top ten. On this clonotype itself: Its antigen is unidentified.

Sequences were obtained from blood. The clonotype was recovered from a woman aged 40-49 years with Graves' hyperthyroidism. V gene TRBV20-1 combines with J gene TRBJ2-7; 13 bases align to TRBD2. The J call is uncertain, as TRBJ2-1 better fits the DNA end. Here the CDR3 DNA reads TGCAGTGCTAGAGTTCCCAGACTAGCGGGAGGTGGCGAGCAGTTCTTC. It encodes CSARVPRLAGGGEQFF.